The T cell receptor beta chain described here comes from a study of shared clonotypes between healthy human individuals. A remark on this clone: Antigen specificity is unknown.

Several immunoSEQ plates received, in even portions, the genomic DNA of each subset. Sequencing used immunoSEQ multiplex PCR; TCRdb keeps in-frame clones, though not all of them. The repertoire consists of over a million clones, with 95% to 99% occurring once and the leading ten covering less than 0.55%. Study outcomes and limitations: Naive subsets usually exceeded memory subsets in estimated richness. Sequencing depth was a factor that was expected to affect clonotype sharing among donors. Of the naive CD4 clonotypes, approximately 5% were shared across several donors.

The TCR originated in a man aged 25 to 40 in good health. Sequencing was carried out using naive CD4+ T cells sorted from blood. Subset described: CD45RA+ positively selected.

This CDR3 reads CASSRTGFLETQYF. In nucleotides, the CDR3 is TGTGCCAGCAGCAGGACAGGGTTTCTAGAGACCCAGTACTTC. The chain recombines TRBV28 with TRBJ2-5; 8 positions agree with TRBD1. This CDR3 comprises 14 residues. Germline assignment: CDR1 MDHEN and CDR2 SYDVKM. Trimming removed 6 bases from V and 4 bases from J; junction bases left unmatched: 7. The full variable domain, its missing parts supplied by reference TRBV28 and TRBJ2-5, is DVKVTQSSRYLVKRTGEKVFLECVQDMDHENMFWYRQDPGLGLRLIYFSYDVKMKEKGDIPEGYSVSREKKERFSLILESASTNQTSMYLCASSRTGFLETQYFGPGTRLLVL.